The rows below give T cell receptor beta chains drawn from one sample of a study of Graves' ophthalmopathy and Graves' hyperthyroidism. MiXCR, run by TCRdb on the multiplex PCR reads, gives a single entry per CDR3 protein. Among around 670,000 distinct CDR3 sequences listed, about 44% were seen once. The sequenced sample consisted of peripheral blood. The receptors derive from an adult man with Graves' ophthalmopathy. Each CDR3 is given with its conserved first and last residue. D genes are given only for firm matches. For some rows the clone size is stated as once, few or many, or as a class when expanded; others skip it.

D	V	J	size	DNA	CDR3
TRBD1	TRBV9	TRBJ1-6	many	TGTGCCAGCAGCCATCGGGACAGGGCACTCCACTTT	CASSHRDRALHF
TRBD1	TRBV13	TRBJ2-7	.	TGTGCCAGCAGTGAAGCATACAGGGGCCCCTACGAGCAGTACTTC	CASSEAYRGPYEQYF
TRBD2	TRBV7-3	TRBJ2-7	.	TGTGCCAGCAGGGAAGCGGGGAGGAATGAGCAGTACTTC	CASREAGRNEQYF
TRBD1	TRBV12-3/TRBV12-4	TRBJ2-5	.	TGTGCCAGTTGTCAAGGGGGCCAGACCCAGTACTTC	CASCQGGQTQYF
TRBD2	TRBV4-2	TRBJ2-7	.	TGTGCCAGCAGCCCCGGGACTAGCGGCTCCCCGTATCAGCAGTACTTC	CASSPGTSGSPYQQYF
TRBD1	TRBV7-9	TRBJ1-6	many	TGTGCCAGCCGGGACAGGGATTCCCCCCTCCACTTT	CASRDRDSPLHF
.	TRBV7-3	TRBJ1-1	many	TGTGCCAGCAGCTTACATGGGGGGTTTGACACTGAAGCTTTCTTT	CASSLHGGFDTEAFF
.	TRBV20-1	TRBJ2-3	.	TGCAGTGCTAGAGTCCCGCTCGGACAGACAGATACGCAGTATTTT	CSARVPLGQTDTQYF
.	TRBV11-2	TRBJ2-7	.	TGTGCCAGCAGCCAAGATTTGAGAGGGGGAACCTACGAGCAGTACTTC	CASSQDLRGGTYEQYF
TRBD1	TRBV10-3	TRBJ1-1	many	TGTGCCATCAGTGAACGAGACACGGGACAGGGCAGGACTGAAGCTTTCTTT	CAISERDTGQGRTEAFF
.	TRBV29-1	TRBJ2-2	many	TGCAGCGTTGGCCAGGACACCGGGGAGCTGTTTTTT	CSVGQDTGELFF
TRBD1	TRBV15	TRBJ1-2	.	TGTGCCACCAGCAGTTTTCAGGGGGCATTAGGCTACACCTTC	CATSSFQGALGYTF
.	TRBV24-1	TRBJ1-5	.	TGTGCCAGCAGTTACAGCAGGAACGGCAATCAGCCCCAGCATTTT	CASSYSRNGNQPQHF
.	TRBV7-9	TRBJ1-1	.	TGTGCCAGCAGCTCATCGGGACGAACCAACACTGAAGCTTTCTTT	CASSSSGRTNTEAFF
.	TRBV20-1	TRBJ2-7	many	TGCAGTGCTCCAAGGATTGGCCTCTACGAGCAGTACTTC	CSAPRIGLYEQYF
TRBD1	TRBV25-1	TRBJ2-2	.	TGTGCCAGCACCAACAGGGGGGTGGGCGGCACCGGGGAGCTGTTTTTT	CASTNRGVGGTGELFF
.	TRBV7-2	TRBJ2-7	.	TGTGCCAGCAGCTTAGTTGTCCCGGGACATTATTACGAGCAGTACTTC	CASSLVVPGHYYEQYF
.	TRBV9	TRBJ1-3	.	TGTGCCAGCAGCGTTTACGGGACCGGCTCTGGAAACACCATATATTTT	CASSVYGTGSGNTIYF
.	TRBV19	TRBJ2-5	.	TGTGCCAGTAGTATCCCACAGGCTGGGGAGACCCAGCACTTC	CASSIPQAGETQHF
TRBD1	TRBV5-1	TRBJ2-2	.	TGCGCCAGCAGCCCGGGACAGGGCAGGAAAGCCGGGGAGCTGTTTTTT	CASSPGQGRKAGELFF
TRBD2	TRBV6-5	TRBJ2-5	.	TGTGCCAGCAGATCTAGCGGAGGTCGAGAGACCCGGTACTTC	CASRSSGGRETRYF
.	TRBV15	TRBJ1-1	few	TGTGCCACCAGCAGGTACGGGAGGACTGAAGCTTTCTTT	CATSRYGRTEAFF
TRBD1	TRBV20-1	TRBJ2-5	.	TGCAGTGCTAGAGAGACAGGGGCGTGGGAGACCCAGTACTTC	CSARETGAWETQYF
TRBD2	TRBV24-1	TRBJ2-5	.	TGTGCCACCAGTGCCCGTATGGCGGGAGGGCCTCTAGAGACCCAGTACTTC	CATSARMAGGPLETQYF
.	TRBV2	TRBJ1-3	many	TGTGCCAGCAGTGAAGGCGGTGCATCTGGAAACACCATATATTTT	CASSEGGASGNTIYF
TRBD1	TRBV29-1	TRBJ1-1	many	TGCAGCGTTGCGGCCGGGGGACAGGGCACTGAAGCTTTCTTT	CSVAAGGQGTEAFF
TRBD1	TRBV6-6	TRBJ1-2	many	TGTGCCAGCAGTCCTCAGACAGGGCGGGACTATGGCTACACCTTC	CASSPQTGRDYGYTF
.	TRBV5-1	TRBJ2-7	.	TGCGCCAGCAGCTCAGCCGGGGCAGACGGCTCCTACGAGCAGTACTTC	CASSSAGADGSYEQYF
TRBD1	TRBV7-9	TRBJ1-1	.	TGTGCCAGCAGCTTGGCCTGGGGACAGGCCATGAACACTGAAGCTTTCTTT	CASSLAWGQAMNTEAFF
TRBD2	TRBV29-1	TRBJ2-7	few	TGCAGCGTTGAGGCTCGGGGGGTAGGACCGTCCTACGAGCAGTACTTC	CSVEARGVGPSYEQYF
.	TRBV5-1	TRBJ2-7	once	TGTGCCAGCAGCTTCAATGCCGTCCGGGACCGAGGAATGTCCGAGCAGTACTTC	CASSFNAVRDRGMSEQYF
TRBD1	TRBV29-1	TRBJ1-1	many	TGCAGCGTTCCGGACAGGGGGGCTGAAGCTTTCTTT	CSVPDRGAEAFF
TRBD1	TRBV12-3/TRBV12-4	TRBJ2-7	few	TGTGCCAGCAGTTTAAGGGACAGCAGGGACGAGCAGTACTTC	CASSLRDSRDEQYF
.	TRBV5-6	TRBJ2-1	.	TGTGCCAGCAGCTTGGCAGGACCCGACAATGAGCAGTTCTTC	CASSLAGPDNEQFF
.	TRBV15	TRBJ1-2	.	TGTGCCACCAGCTTGGCAGACGCTAGGGGCTACACCTTC	CATSLADARGYTF
TRBD1	TRBV15	TRBJ1-6	.	TGTGCCACCAGCAGAGAGATTGGCCCCGGGACAGCTGGTTCACCCCTCCACTTT	CATSREIGPGTAGSPLHF
.	TRBV5-5	TRBJ2-7	few	TGTGCCAGCAGCTTGGGTCTAGGGCGGGGAGCCTACGAGCAGTACTTC	CASSLGLGRGAYEQYF
TRBD1	TRBV25-1	TRBJ1-4	.	TGTGCCAGCAGCTTGGACAGGGCAACTGAAAAACTGTTTTTT	CASSLDRATEKLFF
.	TRBV12-3/TRBV12-4	TRBJ1-4	.	TGTGCCAGCAGTGTTCTTGCTCCGGGACTAAATGAAAAACTGTTTTTT	CASSVLAPGLNEKLFF
.	TRBV15	TRBJ2-7	many	TGTGCCACATCGCGGACAGTTGGCGCCTACGAGCAGTACTTC	CATSRTVGAYEQYF
TRBD1	TRBV20-1	TRBJ2-5	few	TGCAGTGCTAGACAGGGGACAGCCCAAGAGACCCAGTACTTC	CSARQGTAQETQYF
.	TRBV29-1	TRBJ1-2	many	TGCAGCGTCGGGGACAATAACTATGGCTACACCTTC	CSVGDNNYGYTF
TRBD1	TRBV2	TRBJ2-5	.	TGTGCCAGCAGTTTTAGGACAGGGGGAGAGACCCAGTACTTC	CASSFRTGGETQYF
TRBD1	TRBV15	TRBJ2-7	.	TGTGCCACCAGCAGCTTAGGGACAGCCTACGAGCAGTACTTC	CATSSLGTAYEQYF
TRBD1	TRBV7-2	TRBJ1-4	.	TGTGCCAGCCGGGACAGGGGCGGTGTAACTAATGAAAAACTGTTTTTT	CASRDRGGVTNEKLFF
.	TRBV7-9	TRBJ2-2	few	TGTGCCAGCAGCTTATACGATACCGGGGAGCTGTTTTTT	CASSLYDTGELFF
.	TRBV6-1	TRBJ1-6	.	TGTGCCAGCAACCCAGACAGCTCCTATAATTCACCCCTCCACTTT	CASNPDSSYNSPLHF
.	TRBV25-1	TRBJ2-7	.	TGTGCCTCGTCTCCCCTGGCCGTTTACGAGCAGTACTTC	CASSPLAVYEQYF